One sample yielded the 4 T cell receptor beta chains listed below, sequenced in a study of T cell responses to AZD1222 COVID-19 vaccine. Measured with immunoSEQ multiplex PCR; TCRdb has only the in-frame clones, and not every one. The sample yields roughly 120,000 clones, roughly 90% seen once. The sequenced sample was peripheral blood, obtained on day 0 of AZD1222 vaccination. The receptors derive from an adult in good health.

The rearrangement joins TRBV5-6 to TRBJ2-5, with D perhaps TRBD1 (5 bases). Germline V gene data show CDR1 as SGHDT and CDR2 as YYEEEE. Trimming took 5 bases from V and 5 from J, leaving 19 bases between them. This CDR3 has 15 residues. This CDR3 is CASRLRARSMETQYF. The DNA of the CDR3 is TGTGCCAGCAGGCTCAGGGCTAGGTCAATGGAGACCCAGTACTTC.

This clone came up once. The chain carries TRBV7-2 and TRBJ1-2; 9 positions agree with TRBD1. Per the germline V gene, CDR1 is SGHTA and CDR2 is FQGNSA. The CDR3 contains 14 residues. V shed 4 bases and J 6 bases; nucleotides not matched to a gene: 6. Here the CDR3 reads CASSSPRDRDGYTF. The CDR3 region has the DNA TGTGCCAGCAGCTCGCCCCGGGACAGGGATGGCTACACCTTC.

CDR3 residues: CASSPNPTQGHGVGAFF. The CDR3, as DNA: TGTGCCAGCAGCCCGAATCCGACACAAGGTCATGGCGTCGGAGCTTTCTTT. The rearrangement links TRBV7-2 to TRBJ1-1; D is undetermined. CDR3 length: 17 amino acids. The germline CDR1 and CDR2 sequences are SGHTA and FQGNSA. V was pared by 5 bases and J by 10 bases, with 29 bases between.

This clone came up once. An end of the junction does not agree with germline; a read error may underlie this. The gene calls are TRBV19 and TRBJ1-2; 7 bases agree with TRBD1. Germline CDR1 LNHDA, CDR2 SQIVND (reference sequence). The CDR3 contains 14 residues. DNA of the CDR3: TGTGCCAGTAGTATAGTAGACAGGGTTAAAGTTTTCAACTTC. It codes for CASSIVDRVKVFNF.